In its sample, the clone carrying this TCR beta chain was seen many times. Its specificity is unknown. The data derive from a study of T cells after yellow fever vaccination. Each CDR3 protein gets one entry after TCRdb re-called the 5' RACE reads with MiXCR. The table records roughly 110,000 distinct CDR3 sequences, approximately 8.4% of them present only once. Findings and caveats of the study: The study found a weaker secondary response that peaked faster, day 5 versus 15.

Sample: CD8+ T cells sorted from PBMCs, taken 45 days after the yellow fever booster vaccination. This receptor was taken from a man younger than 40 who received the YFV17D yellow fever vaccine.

For the CDR3, the DNA is TGTGCCAGCAGTTACTCTTCCACTGACAATGAGCAGTTCTTC. Encoded protein: CASSYSSTDNEQFF. The chain is built from TRBV6-5 and TRBJ2-1, with no clear D. The CDR3 length is 14 residues. Looked up from germline, CDR1 is MNHEY and CDR2 is SVGAGI. V was shortened by 0 bases and J by 5 bases, with 8 bases between the two germline ends.